The clone carrying this T cell receptor (beta chain) was seen repeatedly, ten times or more. Its antigen remains unknown. Using RNA transcripts, the TCR beta CDR3 regions were amplified. The first round was an RT-PCR with HTBI primers, and the second round was a multiplex PCR. TCRdb reprocessed the multiplex PCR reads via MiXCR and lists one record per CDR3 protein. This sample has about half a million distinct CDR3 sequences, with around 15% found just once. This entry comes from a study of Graves' ophthalmopathy and Graves' hyperthyroidism. General study findings and limits: Appearing in blood as well were most expanded thyroid clonotypes above 0.001 frequency. Built on 13 signatures, a model told ophthalmopathy apart from stable hyperthyroidism with approximately 88% sensitivity and 70% to 82% specificity.

V lost 1 base and J lost 3, with 13 bases in between. This CDR3 comprises 16 residues. The germline V gene has CDR1 MGHRA and CDR2 YSYEKL. This TCR derives from a woman in her thirties with Graves' ophthalmopathy. The sequenced material came from blood. This sequence joins TRBV4-1 and TRBJ1-5, with D perhaps TRBD1 (6 bases). Here the CDR3 reads CASSQATGVHNQPQHF. Written as DNA, the CDR3 is TGCGCCAGCAGCCAAGCGACAGGAGTCCACAATCAGCCCCAGCATTTT.